This T cell receptor beta chain was observed in a study of CD8+CD57+ T cells in acquired aplastic anemia. This clonotype was seen a few times. Antigen: not known. Genomic DNA served as template for TCR beta VDJ and CDR3 profiling. One entry per CDR3 protein results from TCRdb running MiXCR on the reads. The sample consists of some 240,000 distinct CDR3 sequences, around 32% of them appearing once. The study's findings and limits: Researchers reported that CD8+ Simpson's diversity was not significantly different in patients versus controls.

Germline assignment: CDR1 MNHEY and CDR2 SVGAGI. The CDR3 has 13 amino acids. Trimming shortened V by 1 base and J by 11 bases, and 12 bases separated the two germline ends. This rearrangement joins TRBV6-5 to TRBJ2-1; D is unclear. The sequenced sample consisted of sorted CD4+, CD8+, or CD8+CD57+ T cells (not recorded which) from PBMCs. This receptor was taken from a human donor in good health, serving as a control. The CDR3 sequence is CASSYWPGQKQFF. The CDR3 DNA sequence: TGTGCCAGCAGTTACTGGCCCGGGCAGAAGCAGTTCTTC.